Listed here are 20 T cell receptor beta chains from one sample, sequenced in a study of read filtering for tumor transcriptome and immune sequencing. From roughly 0.4 ug of RNA, a library with molecular barcoded alpha/delta and beta/gamma adaptors was made. TCRdb recomputed calls from the reads with MiXCR, one row per CDR3 protein. Of some 130,000 distinct CDR3 sequences listed, over 10% are singletons. Sequencing input: a population of CD138-negative cells sorted from bone marrow. The source is a donor at least 40 years old with multiple myeloma.

In its sample, this clonotype was seen many times. The rearrangement links TRBV6-5 to TRBJ2-2, with a weak D call TRBD1 (6 bases). The CDR3 is 17 residues long. V dropped 0 bases and J dropped 1 base, with 12 bases sitting between them. Germline V gene data show CDR1 as MNHEY and CDR2 as SVGAGI. CDR3 sequence: CASSYSRGEKNTGELFF. The CDR3 DNA sequence: TGTGCCAGCAGTTACTCCAGGGGTGAAAAGAACACCGGGGAGCTGTTTTTT.

This clonotype was detected many times. This chain links TRBV29-1 with TRBJ2-3; 13 bases match TRBD2. This CDR3 has 17 residues. Germline assignment: CDR1 SQVTM and CDR2 ANQGSEA. Trimming at V came to 4 bases and at J to 7 bases, leaving 14 bases not matched to a gene. The CDR3 is CSVGQGSTSGRSNTQYF. CDR3 bases: TGCAGCGTTGGACAGGGTTCGACTAGCGGGAGGAGTAATACGCAGTATTTT.

A few counts support this clonotype. CDR3 nucleotide sequence: TGTGCCAGCAGCTTGGCCCGGACAGGGCGGTGGGAGACCCAGTACTTC. As protein: CASSLARTGRWETQYF. The chain combines TRBV5-6 with TRBJ2-5; 8 bases are shared with TRBD1. Germline CDR1 reads SGHDT; CDR2 reads YYEEEE. The CDR3 loop spans 16 amino acids. The V segment lost 0 bases and the J segment 5 bases; nucleotides outside the gene matches: 9.

This clonotype was counted ten times or more. The chain recombines TRBV20-1 with TRBJ1-2, with D perhaps matching TRBD1 (6 bases). CDR1 is DFQATT, CDR2 SNEGSKA, per germline (reference sequence). The CDR3 runs to 12 residues. Trimming removed 6 bases at V and 4 bases at J, with 12 bases between. This chain's CDR3 is CSAEPGAYGYTF. The CDR3 DNA is TGCAGTGCGGAGCCAGGGGCCTATGGCTACACCTTC.

This clonotype came up many times. The chain carries TRBV6-5 and TRBJ2-1; a weak D match, TRBD2 (6 bases). The germline V and J ends were trimmed by 5 bases and 9 bases, with 8 bases remaining between them. The CDR3 has 11 amino acids. CDR1 is MNHEY, CDR2 SVGAGI, per germline. The CDR3 DNA follows: TGTGCCAGCAGTCCGGGAGTTGAGCAGTTCTTC. Protein product: CASSPGVEQFF.

This clonotype was detected a few times. The chain has TRBV29-1 and TRBJ2-5, with TRBD2 matching 8 bases. With 6 bases clipped from V and 3 bases from J, the junction kept 6 bases outside the gene matches. Germline V gene data show CDR1 as SQVTM and CDR2 as ANQGSEA. This CDR3 is 13 amino acids long. CDR3 DNA: TGCAGCGTCCCGACTAGCGTAAAAGAGACCCAGTACTTC. Translation gives CSVPTSVKETQYF.

V usage is TRBV20-1 and J usage is TRBJ2-3; TRBD1 matches 8 bases. V was clipped by 4 bases and J by 2 bases; unmatched bases: 5. This CDR3 has 14 amino acids. Germline CDR1 is DFQATT and CDR2 is SNEGSKA (reference sequence). DNA for the CDR3: TGCAGTGCTATGACAGGGGTCCTCACAGATACGCAGTATTTT. This codes for CSAMTGVLTDTQYF.

This clonotype was observed many times. The chain recombines TRBV5-1 with TRBJ1-1, with D perhaps matching TRBD1 (6 bases). V was shortened by 0 bases and J by 1 base, with 10 bases between the two germline ends. The length of the CDR3 is 15 residues. Germline loops: CDR1 SGHRS, CDR2 YFSETQ. CDR3 nucleotide sequence: TGCGCCAGCAGCTTGGCCCAGGGGCGGAACACTGAAGCTTTCTTT. The encoded protein is CASSLAQGRNTEAFF. Filled out from reference TRBV5-1 and TRBJ1-1, the complete variable domain reads KAGVTQTPRYLIKTRGQQVTLSCSPISGHRSVSWYQQTPGQGLQFLFEYFSETQRNKGNFPGRFSGRQFSNSRSEMNVSTLELGDSALYLCASSLAQGRNTEAFFGQGTRLTVV.

Comments on this clonotype: A much larger clone is a single base away; this may be a read error. The conserved phenylalanine or tryptophan normally closing the CDR3 is absent here, so this likely arose from a read error. The chain uses TRBV5-1 and TRBJ2-2; the D is unclear. Trimming cost V 4 bases and J 4 bases, with 11 bases left between them. The CDR3 consists of 14 residues. CDR1 is SGHRS, CDR2 YFSETQ, per germline. For the CDR3, the DNA is TGCGCCAGCAGCCAAACTACGAGCACCGGGGAGCTGTTTTCT. Its protein is CASSQTTSTGELFS.

This clonotype was seen repeatedly, ten times or more. In DNA form, the CDR3 reads TGTGCCAGCTCACTTGGTTCGGGACGGAATGAAAAACTGTTTTTT. Amino acid sequence: CASSLGSGRNEKLFF. This sequence joins TRBV18 and TRBJ1-4; weak D call: TRBD1 (5 bases). Germline assignment: CDR1 KGHSH and CDR2 LQKENI. The ends were cut back, 4 bases at V and 5 bases at J, with 14 bases in the middle. CDR3 length: 15 residues.

This clonotype showed up many times. V usage is TRBV29-1 and J usage is TRBJ1-1; no definite D call. CDR1 and CDR2 (germline): SQVTM, ANQGSEA. CDR3 length: 12 residues. The germline V and J ends were trimmed by 4 bases and 4 bases, with 10 bases remaining between them. CDR3 DNA: TGCAGCGTTGTGGGGTTTGGCACTGAAGCTTTCTTT. Protein sequence: CSVVGFGTEAFF.

This clonotype showed up many times. The V and J genes are TRBV28 and TRBJ2-7; TRBD1 agrees at 8 bases. J lost 2 bases, V lost 6 bases, and 6 bases had no gene match. The CDR3 is 14 amino acids. CDR1 and CDR2 from the germline V gene are MDHEN and SYDVKM. CDR3 DNA sequence: TGTGCCAGCAGAGTCGACAGGGGTCCCTACGAGCAGTACTTC. Translating it yields CASRVDRGPYEQYF.

This clonotype has at least ten counts. The rearrangement uses TRBV5-1 and TRBJ1-1, with TRBD1 identical over 7 bases. J gave up 0 bases and V 1 base, and 3 bases lay outside the gene matches. Germline V gene sequence: CDR1 SGHRS, CDR2 YFSETQ. The CDR3 spans 15 residues. CDR3 DNA sequence: TGCGCCAGCAGCTTGTTGACAGGGCTGAACACTGAAGCTTTCTTT. Its translation is CASSLLTGLNTEAFF.

This clonotype was recorded many times. V is TRBV3-1 and J is TRBJ2-2; D possibly corresponds to TRBD2 (5 bases). V lost 3 bases and J 4 bases, leaving 9 bases between the germline ends. The CDR3 loop spans 14 amino acids. Per the germline V gene, CDR1 is LGHDT and CDR2 is YNNKEL (reference sequence). The CDR3 here is CASSHARGTGELFF. The DNA of the CDR3 is TGTGCCAGCAGCCACGCCCGGGGCACCGGGGAGCTGTTTTTT. The whole variable domain, filled in from reference TRBV3-1 and TRBJ2-2, reads DTAVSQTPKYLVTQMGNDKSIKCEQNLGHDTMYWYKQDSKKFLKIMFSYNNKELIINETVPNRFSPKSPDKAHLNLHINSLELGDSAVYFCASSHARGTGELFFGEGSRLTVL.

This clonotype has ten or more counts. This sequence joins TRBV28 and TRBJ2-7; D unresolved. V was cut by 7 bases and J by 7 bases, with 14 bases left in between. This CDR3 is built from 12 residues. Germline V gene sequence: CDR1 MDHEN, CDR2 SYDVKM. The CDR3 here is CASMAAFGEQYF. CDR3 coding DNA: TGTGCCAGCATGGCGGCGTTTGGGGAGCAGTACTTC. Filled out from reference TRBV28 and TRBJ2-7, the complete variable domain reads DVKVTQSSRYLVKRTGEKVFLECVQDMDHENMFWYRQDPGLGLRLIYFSYDVKMKEKGDIPEGYSVSREKKERFSLILESASTNQTSMYLCASMAAFGEQYFGPGTRLTVT.

This clonotype occurred many times. This chain connects TRBV7-2 to TRBJ2-3; a possible D gene is TRBD2 (5 bases). This CDR3 region has 15 residues. Germline CDR1 SGHTA, CDR2 FQGNSA. Trimming cost V 3 bases and J 1 base, with 11 bases left between them. CDR3 DNA: TGTGCCAGCAGCTTGGTCGGGGTGGGCACAGATACGCAGTATTTT. It encodes CASSLVGVGTDTQYF.

V usage is TRBV6-6 and J usage is TRBJ1-3; D might be TRBD1 (6 bases). V was shortened by 6 bases and J by 0 bases, with 12 bases between the two germline ends. Germline CDR1 reads MNHNY; CDR2 reads SVGAGI (reference sequence). This CDR3 region has 15 residues. CDR3 in amino acids: CASSQQGSSGNTIYF. The CDR3 bases are TGTGCCAGCAGCCAGCAGGGGAGCTCTGGAAACACCATATATTTT.

This clonotype was seen a few times. A single base separates this from a much larger clone, so it may be a read error. The CDR3 spells CASGRQGYTGELFF. CDR3 nucleotides: TGTGCCAGCGGCCGACAGGGGTACACCGGGGAGCTGTTTTTT. The chain recombines TRBV5-4 with TRBJ2-2; 8 bases fit TRBD1. Germline CDR1 and CDR2: SGHNT and YYREEE (reference sequence). This CDR3 contains 14 residues. J gave up 3 bases and V 7 bases, and 5 bases lay outside the gene matches.

In its sample, this clonotype was seen many times. The chain recombines TRBV20-1 with TRBJ2-3, with no clear D. CDR1 and CDR2 from the germline V gene are DFQATT and SNEGSKA (reference sequence). The CDR3 is 12 residues long. The V end lost 5 bases, the J end lost 1 base, and 7 bases lay between the germline ends. CDR3 DNA sequence: TGCAGTGCTGGACCGGGCACAGATACGCAGTATTTT. It yields the protein CSAGPGTDTQYF.

This clonotype was seen repeatedly, ten times or more. The chain is built from TRBV5-1 and TRBJ1-1; D remains ambiguous. The germline gives CDR1 SGHRS, CDR2 YFSETQ. Trimming removed 1 base from V and 0 bases from J, with 7 bases in between. The CDR3 contains 14 residues. The CDR3 region has the DNA TGCGCCAGCAGCTTGTCAACAGTGAACACTGAAGCTTTCTTT. Translated: CASSLSTVNTEAFF.